Listed below are T cell receptor beta chains from one sample, sequenced in a study of cytomegalovirus exposure and HLA in healthy donors. Sequencing used immunoSEQ multiplex PCR; TCRdb keeps in-frame clones, though not all of them. The table shows around 190,000 clones, with about 80% occurring only once. The sequencing sample was made of PBMCs. These receptors came from a man aged 35 to 55 in good health and CMV-seropositive. Both conserved end residues are part of each CDR3.

TRBJ2-5 TRBV10-3 CAINEPRTSGVVFKETQYF
TRBJ2-7 TRBV5-1 CASSLGSYGTYEQYF
TRBJ2-1 TRBV11-2 CASSLGPEFEQFF
TRBJ1-1 TRBV29-1 CSVEGEGPDEF
TRBJ2-3 TRBV27 CASSGSGKTQYF
TRBJ2-5 TRBV7-6 CASSLGATQETQYF
TRBJ1-4 TRBV9 CASSGPGTHEKLFF
TRBJ2-3 TRBV5-1 CASRGLAGSTDTQYF
TRBJ1-1 TRBV5-4 CASSLGGYRGWGEAFF
TRBJ1-1 TRBV5-5 CASGNRGDIYMNTEAFF
TRBJ2-7 TRBV4-2 CASSQDYSRRYEQYF
TRBJ2-2 TRBV18 CASSPRSTFTGELFF
TRBJ1-2 TRBV6-1 CASSDFVTDYGYTF
TRBJ2-7 TRBV4-2 CASSQPRTGEFVEQYF
TRBJ1-5 TRBV5-6 CASSPGPGGNQPQHF
TRBJ2-3 TRBV7-8 CASSLGGSGNTDTQYF
TRBJ1-2 TRBV7-9 CASSLGQGSGYTF
TRBJ1-5 TRBV19 CASSIQGVGNQPQHF
TRBJ2-3 TRBV5-6 CASSFRGTDTQYF
TRBJ2-1 TRBV5-1 CASRLEGSGAINNEQFF